Included here is one T cell receptor (beta chain) sequence, with context. This sample was taken from a study of blood T cell repertoires in COVID-19. About the study: Donors in the United States, Italy and Spain gave samples during acute or convalescent COVID-19. Sources were T cells, B-cell-depleted T cells, or PBMCs; the material itself was cDNA or gDNA.

As originally analysed: Nucleated cell number was recorded as an estimate derived from reference gene primer amplification. TCRdb's copy holds only in-frame clones and misses some; the assay was immunoSEQ multiplex PCR. The DNA was the basis for D and trimming; V, J and clone size are from that table. Here the sample spans approximately 100,000 clones, roughly 80% being singletons. Sequencing was done on a sample of peripheral blood. The TCR comes from a woman over 75 with acute or convalescent COVID-19.

CDR3 residues: CASRYREGNQPQHF. For the CDR3, the DNA is TGTGCCAGCAGATACAGGGAGGGCAATCAGCCCCAGCATTTT. The chain joins TRBV6-5 to TRBJ1-5, with a possible D match to TRBD1 (6 bases). CDR1 and CDR2 (germline): MNHEY, SVGAGI. The CDR3 runs 14 residues. Trimming cost V 6 bases and J 2 bases, with 11 bases left between them.